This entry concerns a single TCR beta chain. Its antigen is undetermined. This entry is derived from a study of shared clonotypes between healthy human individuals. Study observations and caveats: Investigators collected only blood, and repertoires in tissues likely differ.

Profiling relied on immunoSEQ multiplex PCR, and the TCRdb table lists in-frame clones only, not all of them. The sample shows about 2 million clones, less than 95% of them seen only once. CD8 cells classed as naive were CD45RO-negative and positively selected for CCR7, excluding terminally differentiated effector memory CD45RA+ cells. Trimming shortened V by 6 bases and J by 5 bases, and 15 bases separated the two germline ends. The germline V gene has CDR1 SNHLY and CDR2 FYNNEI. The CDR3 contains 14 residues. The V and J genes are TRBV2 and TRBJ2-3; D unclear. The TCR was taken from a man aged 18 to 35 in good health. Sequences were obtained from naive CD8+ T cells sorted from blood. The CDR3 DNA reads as TGTGCCAGCAGCAGAGCTGGGATCGTAGATACGCAGTATTTT. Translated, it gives CASSRAGIVDTQYF. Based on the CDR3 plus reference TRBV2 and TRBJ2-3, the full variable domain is EPEVTQTPSHQVTQMGQEVILRCVPISNHLYFYWYRQILGQKVEFLVSFYNNEISEKSEIFDDQFSVERPDGSNFTLKIRSTKLEDSAMYFCASSRAGIVDTQYFGPGTRLTVL.